This T cell receptor beta chain was retrieved from a study of post-analysis software for immune sequencing data (dated by TCRdb to the mid-2010s). The study in broad terms: Relapsing-remitting, secondary progressive and progressive-relapsing multiple sclerosis were recorded as disease courses, and subtype annotation was lacking for some patients. The multiple sclerosis patient repertoires were compared with 11 previously published healthy control repertoires from donors aged about 6 to 28 years. A subset of samples was prepared in parallel using single-end sample barcoding, then pooled and co-amplified after Illumina adapter ligation. Study-level results and caveats: When samples were clustered directly using the F measure, samples prepared in the same batch co-clustered strongly, which prompted a batch-effect correction. Normalized Chao1 diversity was significantly lower in multiple sclerosis patients than controls, suggesting substantial peripheral T-cell clonal expansion. The multiple sclerosis patient group was slightly younger than the control group. Significantly higher frequencies in patients than in controls were found for a few TRBV segments, including TRBV5-6, TRBV5-1 and TRBV20-1.

This clonotype was counted a few times. Its antigen remains undetermined. One base away there is no much larger clone; base qualities are not given. To demonstrate the VDJtools post-analysis software, the study profiled TCR beta repertoires from the peripheral blood of around 13 young patients with multiple sclerosis. The multiple sclerosis patients were children and adolescents between about 6 and 15 years of age. The receptor library was made with PCR. Instrument on record: Illumina HiSeq 2500. To reduce PCR and sequencing biases, unique molecular identifiers were built into the TCR beta cDNA libraries. Around 500,000 cDNA molecules were obtained for every 1 to 10 million input T cells, so each molecule roughly corresponded to one T cell. The patient libraries were prepared and sequenced using the same protocol as the earlier healthy control dataset. Samples belonging to the same batch were prepared together, multiplexed and sequenced on a shared HiSeq lane. As for the authors' bioinformatics: Raw barcoded reads were processed with MIGEC, discarding single-read molecular identifier groups before consensus assembly and CDR3 extraction. VDJtools was used for post-analysis of the clonotype tables, with diversity normalized by down-sampling every dataset to the smallest sample size. Repertoire overlap clustering matched CDR3 amino acid but not nucleotide sequences to correct batch-related cross-sample contamination. The public reads were quality trimmed at Q25 with fastp and then assembled into clones with MiXCR by TCRdb, keeping productive beta chains. CDR3 protein duplicates are merged, each entry listing the most common genes and DNA. TCRdb, not the authors, supplied the V and J calls. For this sample there are about 500,000 distinct CDR3 sequences; less than 45% appear just once. The ten largest clones add up to 9.5% to 13% of the sample.

Reading from cysteine to phenylalanine, the CDR3 counts 17 amino acids. This entry keeps only the CDR3 DNA: 51 bases, framed from base 1. V was cut back by 2 bases and J by 4 bases, leaving a gap of 19 bases between them. The germline V gene supplies CDR1 MDHEN and CDR2 SYDVKM. The sequencing input was blood. This clonotype originated in a girl aged 5-17 years with multiple sclerosis. The rearrangement joined TRBV28 to TRBJ2-3; the D gene is perhaps TRBD2, on 6 matching bases. The nucleotides read TGTGCCAGCAGTTTACCGTCTCTAGCGAAAGAAGCAGATACGCAGTATTTT. Its product reads: CASSLPSLAKEADTQYF.